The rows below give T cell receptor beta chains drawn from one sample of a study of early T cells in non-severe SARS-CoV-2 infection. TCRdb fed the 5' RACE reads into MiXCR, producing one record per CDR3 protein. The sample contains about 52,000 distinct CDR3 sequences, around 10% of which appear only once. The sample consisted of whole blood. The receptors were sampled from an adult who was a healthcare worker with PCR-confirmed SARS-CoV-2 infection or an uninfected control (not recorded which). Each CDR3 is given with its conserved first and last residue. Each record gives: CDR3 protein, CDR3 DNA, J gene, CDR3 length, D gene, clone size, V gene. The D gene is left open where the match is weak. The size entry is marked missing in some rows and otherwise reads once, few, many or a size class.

CDR3aa: CSARDYGTGRGSPLHF
CDR3nt: TGCAGTGCTAGAGATTATGGGACAGGGAGAGGTTCACCCCTCCACTTT
j_gene: TRBJ1-6
len: 16
d_gene: TRBD1
abundance: -
v_gene: TRBV20-1

CDR3aa: CASSEQRGSRVKLFF
CDR3nt: TGTGCCAGCAGTGAACAGCGGGGGTCCAGGGTAAAACTGTTTTTT
j_gene: TRBJ1-4
len: 15
d_gene: -
abundance: many
v_gene: TRBV2

CDR3aa: CASSPDGYNEQFF
CDR3nt: TGTGCCAGCAGCCCTGACGGATACAATGAGCAGTTCTTC
j_gene: TRBJ2-1
len: 13
d_gene: -
abundance: many
v_gene: TRBV11-2

CDR3aa: CSARDRALAYNEQFF
CDR3nt: TGCAGTGCTAGAGATAGGGCCTTGGCCTACAATGAGCAGTTCTTC
j_gene: TRBJ2-1
len: 15
d_gene: -
abundance: -
v_gene: TRBV20-1

CDR3aa: CSAGTSGRSDNEQFF
CDR3nt: TGCAGTGCAGGGACTAGCGGGAGGTCGGACAATGAGCAGTTCTTC
j_gene: TRBJ2-1
len: 15
d_gene: TRBD2
abundance: few
v_gene: TRBV20-1

CDR3aa: CASSYRSRRGGGGDTQYF
CDR3nt: TGTGCCAGCAGTTACCGATCCCGGCGGGGGGGCGGTGGCGATACGCAGTATTTT
j_gene: TRBJ2-3
len: 18
d_gene: TRBD2
abundance: -
v_gene: TRBV6-2/TRBV6-3

CDR3aa: CASSATNTILSQPQHF
CDR3nt: TGTGCCAGCAGCGCGACAAACACTATCTTATCGCAGCCCCAGCATTTT
j_gene: TRBJ1-5
len: 16
d_gene: -
abundance: few
v_gene: TRBV7-9

CDR3aa: CSASPWGGDTQYF
CDR3nt: TGCAGTGCTAGCCCCTGGGGGGGAGATACGCAGTATTTT
j_gene: TRBJ2-3
len: 13
d_gene: TRBD2
abundance: -
v_gene: TRBV20-1

CDR3aa: CASSQDSGVTTDTQYF
CDR3nt: TGTGCCAGCAGCCAAGACAGTGGGGTCACCACAGATACGCAGTATTTT
j_gene: TRBJ2-3
len: 16
d_gene: -
abundance: few
v_gene: TRBV14

CDR3aa: CASSGRDSRVNEQFF
CDR3nt: TGTGCCAGCAGTGGACGGGACAGCCGAGTAAATGAGCAGTTCTTC
j_gene: TRBJ2-1
len: 15
d_gene: TRBD1
abundance: few
v_gene: TRBV2

CDR3aa: CAWSVRLVQTGELFF
CDR3nt: TGTGCCTGGAGTGTAAGGCTAGTCCAGACCGGGGAGCTGTTTTTT
j_gene: TRBJ2-2
len: 15
d_gene: -
abundance: -
v_gene: TRBV30

CDR3aa: CSVRTRGWNTEAFF
CDR3nt: TGCAGCGTAAGAACCAGGGGATGGAACACTGAAGCTTTCTTT
j_gene: TRBJ1-1
len: 14
d_gene: -
abundance: -
v_gene: TRBV29-1

CDR3aa: CASSIDRSHGYTF
CDR3nt: TGTGCCAGCAGCATCGACAGGTCCCATGGCTACACCTTC
j_gene: TRBJ1-2
len: 13
d_gene: -
abundance: few
v_gene: TRBV6-5

CDR3aa: CASSLAFRSSGNTIYF
CDR3nt: TGTGCCAGCAGTTTAGCATTCAGGAGCTCTGGAAACACCATATATTTT
j_gene: TRBJ1-3
len: 16
d_gene: -
abundance: -
v_gene: TRBV28

CDR3aa: CASSYFLLAEGTGELFF
CDR3nt: TGTGCCAGCAGTTATTTCCTACTAGCGGAGGGAACCGGGGAGCTGTTTTTT
j_gene: TRBJ2-2
len: 17
d_gene: TRBD2
abundance: many
v_gene: TRBV6-5

CDR3aa: CSAISRGDQPQHF
CDR3nt: TGCAGTGCTATATCCAGGGGCGATCAGCCCCAGCATTTT
j_gene: TRBJ1-5
len: 13
d_gene: -
abundance: -
v_gene: TRBV20-1

CDR3aa: CASSRWTSGTMPTDTQYF
CDR3nt: TGTGCCAGCAGTCGGTGGACTAGCGGAACTATGCCCACAGATACGCAGTATTTT
j_gene: TRBJ2-3
len: 18
d_gene: TRBD2
abundance: few
v_gene: TRBV6-2/TRBV6-3

CDR3aa: CASSPQGSKNIQYF
CDR3nt: TGTGCCAGCAGCCCACAGGGCTCCAAAAACATTCAGTACTTC
j_gene: TRBJ2-4
len: 14
d_gene: -
abundance: few
v_gene: TRBV7-2

CDR3aa: CASSSTDGYSGANVLTF
CDR3nt: TGTGCCAGCAGCTCTACGGACGGATACTCTGGGGCCAACGTCCTGACTTTC
j_gene: TRBJ2-6
len: 17
d_gene: -
abundance: many
v_gene: TRBV7-3

CDR3aa: CASSWGAGVFF
CDR3nt: TGTGCCAGCAGTTGGGGGGCGGGAGTTTTCTTT
j_gene: TRBJ1-1
len: 11
d_gene: -
abundance: few
v_gene: TRBV6-5

CDR3aa: CAWRLRGRNLRGYTF
CDR3nt: TGTGCCTGGAGACTCAGGGGGCGCAACCTTCGCGGCTACACCTTC
j_gene: TRBJ1-2
len: 15
d_gene: TRBD1
abundance: -
v_gene: TRBV30

CDR3aa: CASSADGNTGELFF
CDR3nt: TGTGCCAGCAGTGCCGATGGTAACACCGGGGAGCTGTTTTTT
j_gene: TRBJ2-2
len: 14
d_gene: -
abundance: few
v_gene: TRBV6-4

CDR3aa: CASSSEGSNQPQHF
CDR3nt: TGTGCCAGCTCCTCGGAGGGATCCAATCAGCCCCAGCATTTT
j_gene: TRBJ1-5
len: 14
d_gene: -
abundance: -
v_gene: TRBV18

CDR3aa: CASSGTTFQETQYF
CDR3nt: TGTGCCAGCAGCGGAACCACGTTCCAGGAGACCCAGTACTTC
j_gene: TRBJ2-5
len: 14
d_gene: -
abundance: -
v_gene: TRBV2

CDR3aa: CASSVQGRGTEAFF
CDR3nt: TGTGCCAGCAGCGTACAGGGTCGGGGCACTGAAGCTTTCTTT
j_gene: TRBJ1-1
len: 14
d_gene: -
abundance: many
v_gene: TRBV5-4

CDR3aa: CASSFNRVNTIYF
CDR3nt: TGTGCCAGCAGCTTCAACAGGGTGAACACCATATATTTT
j_gene: TRBJ1-3
len: 13
d_gene: -
abundance: -
v_gene: TRBV11-2

CDR3aa: CSARERQTYNSPLHF
CDR3nt: TGCAGTGCTAGAGAAAGACAGACCTATAATTCACCCCTCCACTTT
j_gene: TRBJ1-6
len: 15
d_gene: -
abundance: -
v_gene: TRBV20-1

CDR3aa: CSLTTPAETPGETQYF
CDR3nt: TGCAGTCTTACGACTCCAGCGGAGACTCCTGGGGAGACCCAGTACTTC
j_gene: TRBJ2-5
len: 16
d_gene: -
abundance: few
v_gene: TRBV20-1

CDR3aa: CASSRTAVGYTF
CDR3nt: TGTGCCAGTTCCCGGACAGCGGTTGGCTACACCTTC
j_gene: TRBJ1-2
len: 12
d_gene: -
abundance: few
v_gene: TRBV19

CDR3aa: CSATRGGTSQETQYF
CDR3nt: TGCAGTGCTACCAGAGGGGGGACTTCCCAAGAGACCCAGTACTTC
j_gene: TRBJ2-5
len: 15
d_gene: -
abundance: many
v_gene: TRBV20-1

CDR3aa: CASSPGTDGQPQHF
CDR3nt: TGTGCCAGCTCACCGGGGACAGACGGTCAGCCCCAGCATTTT
j_gene: TRBJ1-5
len: 14
d_gene: TRBD1
abundance: few
v_gene: TRBV18

CDR3aa: CSVHLMGNEAFF
CDR3nt: TGCAGCGTCCATCTAATGGGTAATGAAGCTTTCTTT
j_gene: TRBJ1-1
len: 12
d_gene: -
abundance: -
v_gene: TRBV29-1

CDR3aa: CATSVRATGELFF
CDR3nt: TGTGCCACCAGTGTTCGAGCCACCGGGGAGCTGTTTTTT
j_gene: TRBJ2-2
len: 13
d_gene: -
abundance: many
v_gene: TRBV24-1

CDR3aa: CASTLPGQETQYF
CDR3nt: TGCGCCAGCACCCTCCCGGGCCAAGAGACCCAGTACTTC
j_gene: TRBJ2-5
len: 13
d_gene: -
abundance: many
v_gene: TRBV5-1

CDR3aa: CASSQVGRNTEVFF
CDR3nt: TGCGCCAGCAGCCAAGTTGGCCGGAACACTGAAGTTTTCTTT
j_gene: TRBJ1-1
len: 14
d_gene: -
abundance: few
v_gene: TRBV4-3

CDR3aa: CASSSSRGDLNTEAFF
CDR3nt: TGTGCCAGCAGCTCGTCACGGGGAGATCTGAACACTGAAGCTTTCTTT
j_gene: TRBJ1-1
len: 16
d_gene: -
abundance: few
v_gene: TRBV7-9

CDR3aa: CASSLGSPRTGQPQHF
CDR3nt: TGTGCCAGCAGCTTAGGGTCCCCCCGGACAGGGCAGCCCCAGCATTTT
j_gene: TRBJ1-5
len: 16
d_gene: TRBD1
abundance: many
v_gene: TRBV7-2

CDR3aa: CSVPPEGTDTQYF
CDR3nt: TGCAGCGTCCCTCCGGAAGGGACAGATACGCAGTATTTT
j_gene: TRBJ2-3
len: 13
d_gene: -
abundance: -
v_gene: TRBV29-1

CDR3aa: CSAYSAGGHLNIQYF
CDR3nt: TGCAGTGCTTACTCAGCGGGAGGACACCTAAACATTCAGTACTTC
j_gene: TRBJ2-4
len: 15
d_gene: TRBD2
abundance: many
v_gene: TRBV20-1

CDR3aa: CSASSEPQHF
CDR3nt: TGCAGTGCTAGTTCAGAACCCCAGCATTTT
j_gene: TRBJ1-5
len: 10
d_gene: -
abundance: -
v_gene: TRBV20-1